The next 23 T cell receptor beta chains were all read from a single sample in a study of T cell changes during pregnancy in multiple sclerosis. Sequencing used immunoSEQ multiplex PCR; TCRdb keeps in-frame clones, though not all of them. The sample lists 30,000 to 35,000 clones; roughly nine tenths were seen once. The source material was CD8+ T cells from peripheral blood mononuclear cells, sampled before pregnancy. These receptors all stem from a female donor with multiple sclerosis, enrolled in a pregnancy study.

The CDR3 loop reads CAWTGFGNSPLHF. CDR3 DNA sequence: TGTGCCTGGACCGGGTTCGGGAATTCACCCCTCCACTTT. The V and J genes are TRBV30 and TRBJ1-6; D call uncertain. From germline, CDR1 is GTSNPN and CDR2 SVGIG (reference sequence). The CDR3 spans 13 residues. V was pared by 4 bases and J by 7 bases, with 11 bases between.

The rearrangement links TRBV4-3 to TRBJ2-7; 7 bases align to TRBD1. The CDR3 has 14 amino acids. The junction had 5 bases not matched to a gene; V was cut back by 3 bases and J by 3 bases. Per germline, CDR1 LGHNA and CDR2 YSLEER. CDR3 protein: CASSQMTGLYEQYF. The CDR3 bases are TGCGCCAGCAGCCAGATGACAGGGCTCTACGAGCAGTACTTC.

This chain uses TRBV4-2 with TRBJ1-4; tentatively, D is TRBD1 (6 bases). The CDR3 is 18 amino acids. Germline V lookup: CDR1 LGHNA, CDR2 YNFKEQ. Trimming removed 6 bases from V and 7 bases from J, with 27 bases in between. The CDR3: CASSRGGTHQPGGEKLFF. For the CDR3, the DNA is TGTGCCAGCAGTCGTGGTGGGACACACCAACCGGGCGGTGAAAAACTGTTTTTT.

The rearrangement uses TRBV27 and TRBJ2-6; D gene uncertain. The CDR3 has 16 residues. V was cut by 6 bases and J by 0 bases, with 12 bases left in between. From germline, CDR1 is MNHEY and CDR2 SMNVEV (reference sequence). The CDR3 spells CASRPFTGSGANVLTF. DNA of the CDR3: TGTGCCAGCAGACCCTTTACTGGCTCTGGGGCCAACGTCCTGACTTTC.

This chain links TRBV4-2 with TRBJ1-1, with 7 nucleotides matching TRBD1. This CDR3 has 11 amino acids. Germline assignment: CDR1 LGHNA and CDR2 YNFKEQ. V shed 8 bases, J shed 8 bases, and the junction held 5 bases outside the gene matches. CDR3 nucleotides: TGTGCCAGCTCAGGGGGTGCCGAAGCTTTCTTT. This gives the protein CASSGGAEAFF.

V gene TRBV4-1 combines with J gene TRBJ2-7, with 9 bases lining up with TRBD1. This CDR3 contains 16 residues. V shed 3 bases and J 7 bases; nucleotides not matched to a gene: 13. Germline CDR1 MGHRA, CDR2 YSYEKL. The CDR3, as DNA: TGCGCCAGCAGCCAGGGACCGGGACAGGGATCGTGGGAGCAGTACTTC. It translates to CASSQGPGQGSWEQYF.

The chain joins TRBV27 to TRBJ2-2; weak D call: TRBD1 (6 bases). The germline gives CDR1 MNHEY, CDR2 SMNVEV (reference sequence). The CDR3 extends over 18 amino acids. The V end was cut by 3 bases, the J end by 4 bases, with 21 bases between. CDR3 in amino acids: CASSFNSLTGTLTGELFF. CDR3 bases: TGTGCCAGCAGTTTCAATAGCCTTACCGGGACACTCACCGGGGAGCTGTTTTTT.

This clone was seen a single time. This chain uses TRBV4-1 with TRBJ2-3; 10 bases align to TRBD2. V dropped 2 bases and J dropped 3; count of bases not matched to a gene: 5. The CDR3 sequence is 16 residues long. The V gene's germline CDR1 is MGHRA and CDR2 YSYEKL. This CDR3 is CASSQRLAGGTDTQYF. The CDR3 DNA reads TGCGCCAGCAGCCAACGACTAGCGGGTGGGACAGATACGCAGTATTTT.

J is TRBJ1-2 and V is TRBV19; 9 nucleotides match TRBD1. Germline values: CDR1 LNHDA, CDR2 SQIVND (reference sequence). The V segment lost 5 bases and the J segment 4 bases; nucleotides outside the gene matches: 5. The CDR3 totals 14 residues. The CDR3 sequence: CASSQTTGGYGYTF. The CDR3 bases are TGTGCCAGTAGTCAAACGACAGGGGGCTATGGCTACACCTTC.

The chain links TRBV6-5 to TRBJ1-1; D unclear. In germline, CDR1 is MNHEY, CDR2 SVGAGI. The ends were cut back, 6 bases at V and 2 bases at J, with 10 bases in the middle. This CDR3 is 13 amino acids long. CDR3 coding DNA: TGTGCCAGCAGCCCCGCGGGCAACACTGAAGCTTTCTTT. The encoded protein is CASSPAGNTEAFF.

A few counts support this clone. The rearrangement links TRBV7-8 to TRBJ1-5, with TRBD1 matching over 7 bases. The CDR3 is 14 amino acids. The germline V gene encodes CDR1 SGHVS and CDR2 FQNEAQ. Trimming removed 5 bases from V and 3 bases from J; junction bases left unmatched: 4. CDR3 in amino acids: CASSPGQVNQPQHF. Written as DNA, the CDR3 is TGTGCCAGCAGCCCCGGACAGGTCAATCAGCCCCAGCATTTT.

A single count supports this clone. The chain uses TRBV28 and TRBJ2-7, with 9 nucleotides matching TRBD1. The CDR3 totals 15 residues. From germline, CDR1 is MDHEN and CDR2 SYDVKM. The J segment lost 5 bases and the V segment lost 6 bases, leaving 11 bases of the junction unmatched. CDR3 sequence: CASRTGPGQGDEQYF. The CDR3 coding sequence is TGTGCCAGCAGAACCGGTCCGGGACAGGGAGACGAGCAGTACTTC.

This clone was seen once. This chain connects TRBV7-8 to TRBJ1-2, with TRBD1 matching over 10 bases. Germline V gene data show CDR1 as SGHVS and CDR2 as FQNEAQ. CDR3 length: 17 residues. V lost 7 bases, J lost 3 bases, and 14 bases stayed unmatched. The CDR3 spells CASTHAPGQGHDYGYTF. The CDR3 nucleotides are TGTGCCAGCACACACGCGCCGGGACAGGGGCATGACTATGGCTACACCTTC.

V and J are TRBV30 and TRBJ2-5; D is perhaps TRBD2 (6 bases). Trimming cost V 2 bases and J 4 bases, with 17 bases left between them. CDR3 length: 15 residues. The V gene's germline CDR1 is GTSNPN and CDR2 SVGIG (reference sequence). Here the CDR3 DNA reads TGTGCCTGGAGTCAAGTTGGTGAGGGAGGAGAGACCCAGTACTTC. Translation gives CAWSQVGEGGETQYF.

This chain joins TRBV10-3 and TRBJ2-1, with D possibly being TRBD1 (6 bases). The V end lost 7 bases, the J end lost 6 bases, and 10 bases lay between the germline ends. Germline CDR1 and CDR2: ENHRY and SYGVKD. The CDR3 has 12 residues. CDR3 sequence: CAIKGDRNEQFF. CDR3 DNA: TGTGCCATCAAGGGGGACCGCAATGAGCAGTTCTTC.

V and J are TRBV7-6 and TRBJ2-1, with 7 bases identical to TRBD1. Germline assignment: CDR1 SGHVS and CDR2 FNYEAQ. J gave up 6 bases and V 0 bases, and 14 bases lay outside the gene matches. The CDR3 extends over 18 amino acids. CDR3 nucleotide sequence: TGTGCCAGCAGCTTAGCGCCTCCGGGGACAGAGGGCCCCAATGAGCAGTTCTTC. It is translated as CASSLAPPGTEGPNEQFF.

The chain joins TRBV6-4 to TRBJ2-3; 12 bases match TRBD2. This CDR3 spans 15 amino acids. Losses at the gene ends were 4 bases for V and 1 base for J; bases not matched to a gene: 0. Looked up from germline, CDR1 is MRHNA and CDR2 is SNTAGT. The CDR3 coding sequence is TGTGCCAGCAGTGGGACTAGCGGGGGCACAGATACGCAGTATTTT. It codes for CASSGTSGGTDTQYF.

The chain employs TRBV7-2 and TRBJ2-2; D is unresolved. Germline loops: CDR1 SGHTA, CDR2 FQGNSA. V lost 8 bases, J lost 1 base, and 8 bases lay in between. The CDR3 covers 13 residues. This CDR3 reads CASGPENTGELFF. CDR3 in DNA: TGTGCCAGCGGGCCAGAGAACACCGGGGAGCTGTTTTTT.

The rearrangement links TRBV7-6 to TRBJ2-7; D is possibly TRBD2 (6 bases). Germline CDR1 is SGHVS and CDR2 is FNYEAQ. V was trimmed by 3 bases and J by 3 bases, leaving 15 bases between them. This CDR3 contains 15 residues. This CDR3 reads CASSFEAGPVYEQYF. In DNA, the CDR3 is TGTGCCAGCAGCTTCGAAGCGGGCCCGGTCTACGAGCAGTACTTC.

V gene TRBV5-1 combines with J gene TRBJ1-1, with 9 bases aligning to TRBD1. Looked up from germline, CDR1 is SGHRS and CDR2 is YFSETQ. J gave up 4 bases and V 4 bases, and 5 bases lay outside the gene matches. CDR3 length equals 14 residues. CDR3 residues: CASSHRGQGTEAFF. As DNA, the CDR3 is TGCGCCAGCAGCCACAGGGGGCAGGGCACTGAAGCTTTCTTT.

The chain has TRBV6-5 and TRBJ1-2; D gene unclear. V was clipped by 5 bases and J by 6 bases, with 16 bases between them. In germline, CDR1 is MNHEY, CDR2 SVGAGI. This CDR3 is built from 14 residues. CDR3 region: CASSVGTGEDGYTF. The CDR3 DNA reads TGTGCCAGCAGTGTGGGTACCGGGGAAGATGGCTACACCTTC.

The chain carries TRBV7-2 and TRBJ2-7; D is perhaps TRBD2 (6 bases). The CDR3 covers 13 residues. The V end lost 4 bases, the J end lost 2 bases, and 9 bases lay between the germline ends. Germline CDR1 reads SGHTA; CDR2 reads FQGNSA. The CDR3 loop reads CASSYRLAYEQYF. The CDR3 DNA reads TGTGCCAGCAGCTACCGACTAGCCTACGAGCAGTACTTC.

Here the CDR3 reads CASSSVGTETMNGYTF. CDR3 nucleotides: TGTGCCAGCAGCTCCGTGGGGACAGAGACTATGAATGGCTACACCTTC. The chain recombines TRBV9 with TRBJ1-2, with 7 bases identical to TRBD1. Per the germline V gene, CDR1 is SGDLS and CDR2 is YYNGEE. There are 16 residues in the CDR3. The ends lost 4 bases at V and 6 bases at J; junction bases unmatched: 15.